The clone carrying this T cell receptor beta chain has more than one count but fewer than ten. This sample was taken from a study of regulatory T cells in long-lasting Graves disease. With V trimmed by 6 bases and J by 2 bases, 8 bases remained unmatched. The CDR3 has 15 residues. The germline V gene encodes CDR1 SEHNR and CDR2 FQNEAQ (reference sequence). With iRepertoire HTBI primers and Arm-PCR of CDR3 regions, TCR beta libraries were built. TCRdb ran MiXCR on the multiplex PCR reads and lists one entry per CDR3 protein. The data contain 320,000 or so distinct CDR3 sequences, more than 15% of them singletons. Time point described: newly diagnosed GD, antithyroid drugs for less than 3 months. There was RNA extracted from PBMCs, and the TCR library was made from it.

Sequencing was performed on peripheral blood mononuclear cells (PBMCs), taken at new diagnosis, from a patient treated with antithyroid drugs. The clonotype was recovered from a female donor with Graves disease. This chain uses TRBV7-9 with TRBJ2-7, with TRBD2 matching over 9 bases. Here the CDR3 reads CASSSTSGTAYEQYF. In nucleotides, the CDR3 is TGTGCCAGCAGTTCGACTAGCGGTACGGCCTACGAGCAGTACTTC. Full variable domain (remainder filled in from reference TRBV7-9 and TRBJ2-7): DTGVSQNPRHKITKRGQNVTFRCDPISEHNRLYWYRQTLGQGPEFLTYFQNEAQLEKSRLLSDRFSAERPKGSFSTLEIQRTEQGDSAMYLCASSSTSGTAYEQYFGPGTRLTVT.